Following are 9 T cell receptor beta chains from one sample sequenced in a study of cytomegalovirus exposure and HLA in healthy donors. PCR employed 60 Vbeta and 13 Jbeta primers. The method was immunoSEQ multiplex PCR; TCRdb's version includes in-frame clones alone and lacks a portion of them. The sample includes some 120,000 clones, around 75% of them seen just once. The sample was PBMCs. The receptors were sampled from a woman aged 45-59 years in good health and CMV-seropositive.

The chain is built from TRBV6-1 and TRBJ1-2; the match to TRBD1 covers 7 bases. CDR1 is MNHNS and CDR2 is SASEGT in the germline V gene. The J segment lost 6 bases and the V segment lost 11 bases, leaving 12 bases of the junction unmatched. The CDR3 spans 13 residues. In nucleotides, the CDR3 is TGTGCCTCCCCACGCGGAGGGACAGATGGCTACACCTTC. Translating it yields CASPRGGTDGYTF.

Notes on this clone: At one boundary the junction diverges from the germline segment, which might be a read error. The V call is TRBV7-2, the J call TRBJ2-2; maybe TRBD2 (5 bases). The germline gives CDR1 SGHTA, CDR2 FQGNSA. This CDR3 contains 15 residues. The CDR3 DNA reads TGTGCCAGCAGGCGGACCTTCGGGAACTCCGGGGAGCTGTTTTTT. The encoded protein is CASRRTFGNSGELFF.

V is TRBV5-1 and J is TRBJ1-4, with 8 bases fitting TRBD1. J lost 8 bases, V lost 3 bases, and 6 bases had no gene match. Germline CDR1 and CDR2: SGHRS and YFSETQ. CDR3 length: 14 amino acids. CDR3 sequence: CASSSGTGGEKLFF. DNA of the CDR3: TGCGCCAGCAGCTCGGGTACAGGGGGAGAAAAACTGTTTTTT.

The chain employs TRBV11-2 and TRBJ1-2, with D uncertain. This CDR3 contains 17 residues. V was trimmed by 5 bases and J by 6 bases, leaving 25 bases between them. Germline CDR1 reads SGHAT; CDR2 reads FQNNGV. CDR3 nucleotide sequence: TGTGCCAGCAGCCGGAGGGCCCTTTCGGACGGAAGCCATGGCTACACCTTC. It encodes CASSRRALSDGSHGYTF. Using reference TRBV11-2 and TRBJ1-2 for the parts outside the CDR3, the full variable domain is EAGVAQSPRYKIIEKRQSVAFWCNPISGHATLYWYQQILGQGPKLLIQFQNNGVVDDSQLPKDRFSAERLKGVDSTLKIQPAKLEDSAVYLCASSRRALSDGSHGYTFGSGTRLTVV.

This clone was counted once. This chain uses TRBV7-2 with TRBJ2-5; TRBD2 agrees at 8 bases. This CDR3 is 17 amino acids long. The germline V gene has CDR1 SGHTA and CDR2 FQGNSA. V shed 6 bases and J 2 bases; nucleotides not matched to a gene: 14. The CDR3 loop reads CASSKWAGGSGQETQYF. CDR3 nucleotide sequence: TGTGCCAGCAGTAAATGGGCGGGGGGATCGGGTCAAGAGACCCAGTACTTC. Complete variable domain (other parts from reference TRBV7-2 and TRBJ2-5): GAGVSQSPSNKVTEKGKDVELRCDPISGHTALYWYRQSLGQGLEFLIYFQGNSAPDKSGLPSDRFSAERTGGSVSTLTIQRTQQEDSAVYLCASSKWAGGSGQETQYFGPGTRLLVL.

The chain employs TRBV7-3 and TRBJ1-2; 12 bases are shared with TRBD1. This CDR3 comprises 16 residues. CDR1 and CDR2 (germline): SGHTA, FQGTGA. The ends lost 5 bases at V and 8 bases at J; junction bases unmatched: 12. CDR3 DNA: TGTGCCAGCAGCCCCGGACCGGGACAGGGGGCTTCGGGCTACACCTTC. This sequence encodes CASSPGPGQGASGYTF.

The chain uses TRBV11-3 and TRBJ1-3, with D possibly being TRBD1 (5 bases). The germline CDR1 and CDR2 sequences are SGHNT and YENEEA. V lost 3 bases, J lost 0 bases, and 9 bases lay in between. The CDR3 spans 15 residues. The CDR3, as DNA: TGTGCCAGCAGCTTGACAGCCTACTCTGGAAACACCATATATTTT. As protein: CASSLTAYSGNTIYF.

The CDR3 nucleotides read TGTGCCAGCAGCTTAGCCGGGACTAGGAGGGAGACCCAGTACTTC. This codes for CASSLAGTRRETQYF. The chain joins TRBV7-2 to TRBJ2-5; 8 bases match TRBD2. With 0 bases clipped from V and 5 bases from J, the junction kept 5 bases outside the gene matches. Looked up from germline, CDR1 is SGHTA and CDR2 is FQGNSA. CDR3 size: 15 residues. Together with reference TRBV7-2 and TRBJ2-5, the CDR3 gives the full variable domain: GAGVSQSPSNKVTEKGKDVELRCDPISGHTALYWYRQSLGQGLEFLIYFQGNSAPDKSGLPSDRFSAERTGGSVSTLTIQRTQQEDSAVYLCASSLAGTRRETQYFGPGTRLLVL.

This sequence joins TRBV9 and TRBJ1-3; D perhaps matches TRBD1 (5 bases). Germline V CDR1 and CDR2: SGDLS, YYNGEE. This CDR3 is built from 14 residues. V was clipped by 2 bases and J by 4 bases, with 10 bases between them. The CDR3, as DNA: TGTGCCAGCAGCGTCGGAGGGGTCGGAAACACCATATATTTT. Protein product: CASSVGGVGNTIYF. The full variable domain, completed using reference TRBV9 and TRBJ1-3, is DSGVTQTPKHLITATGQRVTLRCSPRSGDLSVYWYQQSLDQGLQFLIQYYNGEERAKGNILERFSAQQFPDLHSELNLSSLELGDSALYFCASSVGGVGNTIYFGEGSWLTVV.